This TCR beta chain was identified in a study of T cell repertoires in cytomegalovirus infection. Study as a whole: Both a matching HLA type and CMV infection were indicated by public TCR beta signatures.

The germline gives CDR1 LNHDA, CDR2 SQIVND (reference sequence). Trimming removed 4 bases at V and 4 bases at J, with 14 bases between. This CDR3 has 14 amino acids. This clonotype has only a few counts. Its antigen is undetermined. Findings of the study overall: HLA-C-restricted, CMV-specific TCR beta clonotypes were dominant ex vivo.

TCRdb passed the reads through MiXCR, listing each CDR3 protein once. Of more than 400,000 distinct CDR3 sequences in the sample, roughly 29% were seen once. The genes are TRBV19 and TRBJ2-7; D not certain. This receptor was identified in a human donor in good health (CMV status not recorded). Some clones in this sample may be carry-over from other donors' samples. Sequencing input: PBMCs. The DNA for the CDR3 is TGTGCCAGTAGTAGCGCGGCAGCTCCTTACGAGCAGTACGTC. This translates into CASSSAAAPYEQYV.